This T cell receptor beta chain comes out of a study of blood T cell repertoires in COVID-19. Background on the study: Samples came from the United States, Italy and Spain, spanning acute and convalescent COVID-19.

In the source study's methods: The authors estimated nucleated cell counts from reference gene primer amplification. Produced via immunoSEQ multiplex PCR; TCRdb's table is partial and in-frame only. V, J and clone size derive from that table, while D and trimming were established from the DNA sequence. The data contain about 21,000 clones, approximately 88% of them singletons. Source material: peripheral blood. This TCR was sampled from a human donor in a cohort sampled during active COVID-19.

This CDR3 is CATSRVGAAANEKLFF. CDR3 sequence (DNA): TGTGCCACCAGCAGAGTGGGGGCAGCGGCTAATGAAAAACTGTTTTTT. The chain is built from TRBV15 and TRBJ1-4; possible D gene TRBD1, 6 bases. The germline V gene encodes CDR1 LNHNV and CDR2 YYDKDF (reference sequence). The CDR3 is 16 residues long. Deletions cut 1 base from V and 3 bases from J, with 12 bases between.